This TCR beta chain was profiled in a study of T-cell reconstitution after alpha-beta-depleted transplantation in children. General study points: Newly generated T cells supplied most T-cell counts and diversity one year post-transplant.

A TCRbeta library incorporating unique molecular identifiers was prepared. MiXCR was run by TCRdb on the PCR reads, yielding one entry per CDR3 protein. The data show around 240,000 distinct CDR3 sequences, roughly 8.2% seen once. This clonotype occurred many times. Its cognate antigen is unknown. The TCR originated in a male patient between 5 and 17 years old who had a stem cell transplant for acute lymphoblastic leukemia, so the T cells may come from the graft donor. The input for sequencing was PBMCs, mostly from graft donor cells, taken 180 days after TCRalphabeta/CD19-depleted stem cell transplant.

In nucleotides, the CDR3 is TGTGCCAGCAGTTTGAGACAGGGACCCTACGAGCAGTACTTC. Encoded protein: CASSLRQGPYEQYF. V gene TRBV12-3 or TRBV12-4 combines with J gene TRBJ2-7; 7 bases are shared with TRBD1. There are 14 residues in the CDR3. Trimming cost V 3 bases and J 2 bases; bases outside gene matches: 4.